A single sample gave rise to the 30 T cell receptor beta chains below, sequenced in a study of cytomegalovirus exposure and HLA in healthy donors. Both 60 Vbeta primers and 13 Jbeta primers went into the PCR. Clones were read by immunoSEQ multiplex PCR, and TCRdb kept only the in-frame ones, dropping some. The sample has around 300,000 clones; roughly 89% are singletons. The source material was PBMCs. All receptors derive from a woman between 18 and 29 years old in good health and CMV-seronegative.

A single count supports this clone. The V gene is TRBV28, the J gene TRBJ1-5, with D uncertain. This CDR3 region has 14 residues. Trimming removed 10 bases from V and 2 bases from J, with 15 bases in between. The V gene's germline CDR1 is MDHEN and CDR2 SYDVKM. DNA for the CDR3: TGTGCCACAGTGCGGGGTTTGGGCAATCAGCCCCAGCATTTT. Translation gives CATVRGLGNQPQHF.

Comment on this clone: The sample carries other DNA sequences with the same CDR3. This chain joins TRBV5-1 and TRBJ2-5; the match to TRBD1 covers 7 bases. Losses at the gene ends were 5 bases for V and 2 bases for J; bases not matched to a gene: 3. From germline, CDR1 is SGHRS and CDR2 YFSETQ. The CDR3 has 13 residues. The CDR3 sequence: CASRAGGQETQYF. CDR3 DNA: TGCGCCAGCAGGGCAGGGGGTCAAGAGACCCAGTACTTC.

The chain has TRBV30 and TRBJ2-7, with 9 bases lining up with TRBD1. The CDR3 sequence is 14 residues long. Looked up from germline, CDR1 is GTSNPN and CDR2 is SVGIG (reference sequence). Trimming took 1 base from V and 7 from J; bases not matched to a gene: 8. The CDR3 DNA is TGTGCCTGGAGTGAAGGGACAGGGTTGCGGGAGCAGTACTTC. This codes for CAWSEGTGLREQYF.

The chain has TRBV11-3 and TRBJ2-3; 9 bases match TRBD2. Germline-derived CDR1 and CDR2 are SGHNT and YENEEA. V gave up 2 bases and J gave up 6 bases; unmatched junction bases: 6. There are 15 residues in the CDR3. The CDR3 loop reads CASSLRGGAGDTQYF. CDR3 nucleotide sequence: TGTGCCAGCAGCTTACGCGGGGGGGCTGGGGATACGCAGTATTTT.

The chain is built from TRBV7-9 and TRBJ2-7; D is uncertain. V lost 1 base, J lost 9 bases, and 16 bases lay in between. This CDR3 contains 14 residues. Germline-derived CDR1 and CDR2 are SEHNR and FQNEAQ (reference sequence). CDR3 residues: CASSLDVKSNGQYF. The CDR3 DNA reads TGTGCCAGCAGCTTAGACGTCAAATCAAACGGGCAGTACTTC.

The chain uses TRBV5-1 and TRBJ1-3; TRBD1 matches at 7 bases. The ends lost 4 bases at V and 2 bases at J; junction bases unmatched: 6. CDR1 is SGHRS, CDR2 YFSETQ, per germline. The CDR3 loop spans 15 amino acids. CDR3 region: CASSPPTGTGNTIYF. The CDR3 region has the DNA TGCGCCAGCAGCCCACCGACAGGGACTGGAAACACCATATATTTT.

The chain uses TRBV13 and TRBJ1-5; 7 bases map to TRBD1. The CDR3 consists of 14 residues. CDR1 and CDR2 (germline): PRHDT, FYEKMQ (reference sequence). Germline trimming cut 7 bases from V and 7 bases from J; bases unmatched to any gene: 10. The CDR3 coding sequence is TGTGCCAGCACCGCGGGGCAGGGGGGCCAGCCCCAGCATTTT. This sequence encodes CASTAGQGGQPQHF.

V gene TRBV7-2 combines with J gene TRBJ2-5, with 10 bases aligning to TRBD2. The germline V gene encodes CDR1 SGHTA and CDR2 FQGNSA. The CDR3 is 15 amino acids. V gave up 2 bases and J gave up 5 bases; unmatched junction bases: 5. The chain's CDR3 is CASSLLAGVPETQYF. The CDR3 DNA reads TGTGCCAGCAGCTTACTAGCGGGGGTACCGGAGACCCAGTACTTC.

The chain recombines TRBV10-2 with TRBJ1-2; D call uncertain. CDR1 WSHSY and CDR2 SAAADI come from the germline V gene. Trimming shortened V by 5 bases and J by 0 bases, and 13 bases separated the two germline ends. The CDR3 spans 15 residues. The DNA of the CDR3 is TGCGCCAGCAGTCCAACTGAGTTAGCTAACTATGGCTACACCTTC. It is translated as CASSPTELANYGYTF.

The chain uses TRBV29-1 and TRBJ2-1; TRBD2 aligns across 8 bases. The CDR3 contains 13 residues. V gave up 5 bases and J gave up 7 bases; unmatched junction bases: 7. Germline values: CDR1 SQVTM, CDR2 ANQGSEA. CDR3 bases: TGCAGCGTTTCCGGGACTAGGGGTAATGAGCAGTTCTTC. Translation: CSVSGTRGNEQFF.

This clone has just a few counts. V usage is TRBV5-5 and J usage is TRBJ2-5; 12 bases agree with TRBD2. This CDR3 is 15 amino acids long. CDR1 is SGHKS, CDR2 YYEKEE, per germline (reference sequence). The junction had 3 bases not matched to a gene; V was cut back by 2 bases and J by 4 bases. CDR3 DNA sequence: TGTGCCAGCAGCTTTTCTAGCGGGGGGGTAGAGACCCAGTACTTC. It is translated as CASSFSSGGVETQYF. Together with reference TRBV5-5 and TRBJ2-5, the CDR3 gives the full variable domain: DAGVTQSPTHLIKTRGQQVTLRCSPISGHKSVSWYQQVLGQGPQFIFQYYEKEERGRGNFPDRFSARQFPNYSSELNVNALLLGDSALYLCASSFSSGGVETQYFGPGTRLLVL.

This rearrangement joins TRBV5-1 to TRBJ2-5; 9 bases map to TRBD1. Matching the DNA end better, TRBJ2-7 makes the J call doubtful. Germline V gene sequence: CDR1 SGHRS, CDR2 YFSETQ. This CDR3 has 15 residues. The CDR3 DNA is TGCGCCAGCAGCTTGGCGGGACAGGGCGTCTACGAGCAGTACTTC. It codes for CASSLAGQGVYEQYF.

V usage is TRBV6-1 and J usage is TRBJ2-1; 11 bases align to TRBD2. The V gene's germline CDR1 is MNHNS and CDR2 SASEGT. V lost 1 base, J lost 8 bases, and 7 bases stayed unmatched. The CDR3 consists of 16 residues. The CDR3 here is CASSEELAGGSDEQFF. CDR3 DNA: TGTGCCAGCAGTGAAGAGTTAGCGGGGGGGAGTGATGAGCAGTTCTTC.

This clone was found once. The V and J genes are TRBV11-2 and TRBJ1-3; TRBD1 might be the D (6 bases). The germline V gene encodes CDR1 SGHAT and CDR2 FQNNGV. Trimming removed 4 bases at V and 0 bases at J, with 10 bases between. The CDR3 totals 15 residues. This CDR3 is CASSWGLLSGNTIYF. As DNA, the CDR3 is TGTGCCAGCAGCTGGGGGCTACTCTCTGGAAACACCATATATTTT.

V and J are TRBV13 and TRBJ2-2, with 7 bases lining up with TRBD2. There are 13 residues in the CDR3. With V trimmed by 4 bases and J by 6 bases, 2 bases remained unmatched. Germline V gene lookup returns CDR1 PRHDT and CDR2 FYEKMQ (reference sequence). The CDR3 sequence: CASSSTSPGELFF. The DNA for the CDR3 is TGTGCCAGCAGCTCGACTAGCCCCGGGGAGCTGTTTTTT.

This clone was observed a single time. The V call is TRBV7-3, the J call TRBJ2-3; 10 bases are shared with TRBD2. The CDR3 is 14 amino acids. V dropped 6 bases and J dropped 4; count of bases not matched to a gene: 4. CDR1 is SGHTA, CDR2 FQGTGA, per germline. The CDR3 sequence: CASSPSGGSDTQYF. For the CDR3, the DNA is TGTGCCAGCAGTCCTAGCGGGGGATCAGATACGCAGTATTTT.

The rearrangement uses TRBV20-1 and TRBJ1-3, with no clear D. CDR3 length equals 11 residues. Trimming took 5 bases from V and 4 from J, leaving 6 bases between them. The germline V gene encodes CDR1 DFQATT and CDR2 SNEGSKA (reference sequence). CDR3 DNA: TGCAGTGCTGTTACAGGAAACACCATATATTTT. This sequence encodes CSAVTGNTIYF.

The V gene is TRBV4-2, the J gene TRBJ2-2; 8 bases map to TRBD2. The germline gives CDR1 LGHNA, CDR2 YNFKEQ. J gave up 6 bases and V 1 base, and 4 bases lay outside the gene matches. The CDR3 contains 15 residues. CDR3 nucleotide sequence: TGTGCCAGCAGCCAAGTCCCGGGGGGGGCCGGGGAGCTGTTTTTT. As protein: CASSQVPGGAGELFF.

This chain uses TRBV9 with TRBJ2-2; 7 positions match TRBD2. CDR1 and CDR2 (germline): SGDLS, YYNGEE. The CDR3 totals 13 residues. V lost 7 bases to trimming and J lost 3 bases; unmatched junction nucleotides: 3. CDR3 coding DNA: TGTGCCAGCGGGGGGGTGGACACCGGGGAGCTGTTTTTT. It is translated as CASGGVDTGELFF.

The V gene is TRBV6-5, the J gene TRBJ1-2; D is unresolved. This CDR3 contains 13 residues. Germline lookup yields CDR1 MNHEY and CDR2 SVGAGI. The V gene lost 5 bases and the J gene lost 4 bases, with 11 bases spanning the gap. As DNA, the CDR3 is TGTGCCAGCAGTCCCGTGGGAGGCTATGGCTACACCTTC. Translation gives CASSPVGGYGYTF.

Only a few counts were recorded for this clone. The genes are TRBV19 and TRBJ2-1, with 9 positions matching TRBD2. This CDR3 is built from 14 residues. The germline V gene has CDR1 LNHDA and CDR2 SQIVND (reference sequence). V was clipped by 7 bases and J by 5 bases; unmatched bases: 6. The CDR3 loop is CASNQRGANNEQFF. The CDR3 region has the DNA TGTGCCAGTAATCAGCGGGGGGCGAACAATGAGCAGTTCTTC. The complete variable domain, with remaining parts taken from reference TRBV19 and TRBJ2-1, reads DGGITQSPKYLFRKEGQNVTLSCEQNLNHDAMYWYRQDPGQGLRLIYYSQIVNDFQKGDIAEGYSVSREKKESFPLTVTSAQKNPTAFYLCASNQRGANNEQFFGPGTRLTVL.

The J gene is TRBJ1-1, the V gene TRBV27; D is unresolved. The germline V gene encodes CDR1 MNHEY and CDR2 SMNVEV (reference sequence). The CDR3 extends over 15 amino acids. V was shortened by 3 bases and J by 4 bases, with 15 bases between the two germline ends. Written as DNA, the CDR3 is TGTGCCAGCAGTTTTTCCGGAGGGCCTTCCACTGAAGCTTTCTTT. As protein: CASSFSGGPSTEAFF.

The CDR3 DNA reads TGTGCCAGTAGGAAGGGGACAGATACGCAGTATTTT. It codes for CASRKGTDTQYF. This chain joins TRBV19 and TRBJ2-3, with D maybe TRBD1 (5 bases). Germline V gene sequence: CDR1 LNHDA, CDR2 SQIVND (reference sequence). Trimming removed 6 bases from V and 3 bases from J, with 7 bases in between. The CDR3 extends over 12 amino acids.

The V call is TRBV7-8, the J call TRBJ1-1; TRBD1 agrees at 8 bases. The CDR3 is 12 amino acids. Trimming at V came to 5 bases and at J to 7 bases, leaving 3 bases not matched to a gene. Germline CDR1 reads SGHVS; CDR2 reads FQNEAQ. The CDR3 loop is CASSRGQGEAFF. The CDR3 DNA reads as TGTGCCAGCAGCCGAGGACAGGGTGAAGCTTTCTTT.

The chain recombines TRBV9 with TRBJ2-3; a possible D gene is TRBD1 (5 bases). This CDR3 region has 15 residues. The ends were cut back, 0 bases at V and 2 bases at J, with 10 bases in the middle. Germline-derived CDR1 and CDR2 are SGDLS and YYNGEE. CDR3 loop: CASSVGRADTDTQYF. CDR3 bases: TGTGCCAGCAGCGTAGGCAGGGCAGACACAGATACGCAGTATTTT.

The V call is TRBV9, the J call TRBJ2-3, with a tentative D call TRBD2 (6 bases). Germline lookup yields CDR1 SGDLS and CDR2 YYNGEE. There are 13 residues in the CDR3. The V end was cut by 8 bases, the J end by 2 bases, with 12 bases between. This CDR3 is CASRAGFTDTQYF. DNA for the CDR3: TGTGCCAGTCGGGCGGGGTTCACAGATACGCAGTATTTT. The entire variable domain, with the rest obtained from reference TRBV9 and TRBJ2-3, is as follows: DSGVTQTPKHLITATGQRVTLRCSPRSGDLSVYWYQQSLDQGLQFLIQYYNGEERAKGNILERFSAQQFPDLHSELNLSSLELGDSALYFCASRAGFTDTQYFGPGTRLTVL.

This chain links TRBV5-4 with TRBJ2-1; TRBD1 might be the D (5 bases). CDR1 and CDR2 (germline): SGHNT, YYREEE (reference sequence). The CDR3 is made up of 16 amino acids. Trimming removed 3 bases at V and 0 bases at J, with 13 bases between. CDR3: CASSSDPQGSYNEQFF. DNA of the CDR3: TGTGCCAGCAGCTCCGACCCCCAGGGCTCCTACAATGAGCAGTTCTTC.

This clone was recorded only once. Relative to the germline gene, one junction end is altered; a read error may explain this. The chain combines TRBV7-7 with TRBJ2-5; TRBD2 matches 9 bases. This CDR3 comprises 15 residues. The germline V gene has CDR1 SSHAT and CDR2 FNYEAQ (reference sequence). CDR3 loop: CASSLTGLAGETQYF. CDR3 in DNA: TGTGCTAGCAGCTTAACGGGACTAGCTGGGGAGACCCAGTACTTC.

The chain couples TRBV10-3 to TRBJ2-3; 10 nucleotides line up with TRBD2. With V trimmed by 0 bases and J by 2 bases, 8 bases remained unmatched. Germline assignment: CDR1 ENHRY and CDR2 SYGVKD. This CDR3 contains 18 residues. Here the CDR3 DNA reads TGTGCCATCAGTGAGTCGGTCCTAGCGGGGGCCATCACAGATACGCAGTATTTT. It yields the protein CAISESVLAGAITDTQYF.

This chain joins TRBV19 and TRBJ1-2, with TRBD1 identical over 9 bases. J was trimmed by 6 bases and V by 3 bases; bases with no gene match: 2. The CDR3 totals 13 residues. Per germline, CDR1 LNHDA and CDR2 SQIVND (reference sequence). The CDR3 reads CASSIDRGDGYTF. CDR3 nucleotide sequence: TGTGCCAGTAGTATTGACAGGGGGGATGGCTACACCTTC.